The table lists the clone carrying this TCR beta chain with a few counts. Its antigen is unknown. The V segment lost 6 bases and the J segment 3 bases; nucleotides outside the gene matches: 4. The CDR3 has 13 amino acids. This sample was taken from a study of molecular identifiers for immune sequencing clone quantification. The study's findings and limits: Under 1% of molecules in naive cells, but over 99% of effector molecules, belonged to clones above 20 RNA copies.

Previously described methods and listed TCR primers produced bulk TCR libraries. TCRdb fed the PCR reads into MiXCR, producing one record per CDR3 protein. The sample yields roughly 300,000 distinct CDR3 sequences, 24% seen once. The material sequenced was naive CD8+ T cells from blood, with Jurkat cell RNA spiked in. As to subset: FACS-sorted CD8+CD4-CCR7+CD45RA+ naive T cells. V is TRBV12-3 or TRBV12-4 and J is TRBJ1-2, with 7 positions matching TRBD1. The sequence was collected from a human donor in good health. Some libraries in this study had Jurkat cell RNA spiked in. In nucleotides, the CDR3 is TGTGCCAGCAGCTCGGGACAGCACTATGGCTACACCTTC. Translating gives CASSSGQHYGYTF.